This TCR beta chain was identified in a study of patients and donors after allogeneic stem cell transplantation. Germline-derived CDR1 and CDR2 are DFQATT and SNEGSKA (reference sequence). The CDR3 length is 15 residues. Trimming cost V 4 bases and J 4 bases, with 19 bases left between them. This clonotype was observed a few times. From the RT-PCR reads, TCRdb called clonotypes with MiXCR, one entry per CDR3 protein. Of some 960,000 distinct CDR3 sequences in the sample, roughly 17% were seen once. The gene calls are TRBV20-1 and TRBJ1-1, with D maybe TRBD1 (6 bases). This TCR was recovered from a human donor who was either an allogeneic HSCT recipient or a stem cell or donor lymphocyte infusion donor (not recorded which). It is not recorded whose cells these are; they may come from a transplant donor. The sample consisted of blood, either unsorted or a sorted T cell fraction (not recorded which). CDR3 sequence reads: CSAIYERGGGTEAFF. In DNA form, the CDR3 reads TGCAGTGCTATTTATGAAAGGGGGGGGGGCACTGAAGCTTTCTTT.